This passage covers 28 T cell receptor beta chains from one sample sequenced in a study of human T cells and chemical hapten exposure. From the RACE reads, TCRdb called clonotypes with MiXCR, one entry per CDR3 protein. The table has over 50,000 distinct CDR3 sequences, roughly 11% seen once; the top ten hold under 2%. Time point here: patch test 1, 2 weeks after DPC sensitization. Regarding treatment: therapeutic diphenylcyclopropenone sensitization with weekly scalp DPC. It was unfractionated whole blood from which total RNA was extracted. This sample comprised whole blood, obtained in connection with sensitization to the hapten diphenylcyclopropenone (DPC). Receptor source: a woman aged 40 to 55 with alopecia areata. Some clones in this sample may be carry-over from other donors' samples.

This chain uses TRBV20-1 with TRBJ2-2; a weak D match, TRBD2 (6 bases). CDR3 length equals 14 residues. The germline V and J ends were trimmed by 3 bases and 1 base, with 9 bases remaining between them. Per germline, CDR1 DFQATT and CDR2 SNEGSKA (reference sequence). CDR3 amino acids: CSARGLQNTGELFF. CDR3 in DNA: TGCAGTGCTAGGGGACTTCAGAACACCGGGGAGCTGTTTTTT.

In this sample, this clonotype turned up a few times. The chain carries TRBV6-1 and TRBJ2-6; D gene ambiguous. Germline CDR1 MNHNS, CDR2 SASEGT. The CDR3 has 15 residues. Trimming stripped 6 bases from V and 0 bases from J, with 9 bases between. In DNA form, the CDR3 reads TGTGCCAGCAGCCTACGGGTCTCTGGGGCCAACGTCCTGACTTTC. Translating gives CASSLRVSGANVLTF.

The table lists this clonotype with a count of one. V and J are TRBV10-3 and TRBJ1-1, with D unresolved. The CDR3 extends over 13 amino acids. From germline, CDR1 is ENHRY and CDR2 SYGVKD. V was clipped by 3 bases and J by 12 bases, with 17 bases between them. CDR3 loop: CAISDSGMSRSFF. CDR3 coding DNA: TGTGCCATCAGTGACTCGGGGATGTCTAGGTCTTTCTTT.

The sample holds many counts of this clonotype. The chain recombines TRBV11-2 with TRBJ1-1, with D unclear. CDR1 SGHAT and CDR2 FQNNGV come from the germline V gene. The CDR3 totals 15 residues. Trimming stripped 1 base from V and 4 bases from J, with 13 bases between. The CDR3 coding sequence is TGTGCCAGCAGCTTAGTGGGGAGGGTCGGCACTGAAGCTTTCTTT. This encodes CASSLVGRVGTEAFF.

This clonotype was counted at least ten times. CDR3 sequence reads: CASSSGAQPQHF. CDR3 nucleotide sequence: TGTGCCAGCAGTTCAGGGGCACAGCCCCAGCATTTT. The chain links TRBV6-6 to TRBJ1-5, with D possibly TRBD1 on 6 matching bases. V was trimmed by 4 bases and J by 7 bases, leaving 8 bases between them. Germline CDR1 is MNHNY and CDR2 is SVGAGI (reference sequence). The CDR3 is 12 amino acids.

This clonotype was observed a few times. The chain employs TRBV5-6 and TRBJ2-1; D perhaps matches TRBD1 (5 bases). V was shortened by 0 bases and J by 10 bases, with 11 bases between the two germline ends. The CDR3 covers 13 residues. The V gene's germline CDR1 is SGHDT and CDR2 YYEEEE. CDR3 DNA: TGTGCCAGCAGCTTGGTGGCACAGGTAGAGCAGTTCTTC. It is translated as CASSLVAQVEQFF.

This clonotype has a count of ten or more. In DNA form, the CDR3 reads TGCGCCAGCAGCTGGGCATCCGGGACCTCCACAGATACGCAGTATTTT. It specifies CASSWASGTSTDTQYF. V and J are TRBV5-1 and TRBJ2-3, with D perhaps assigned TRBD1 or TRBD2 (5 bases each). Deletions cut 3 bases from V and 2 bases from J, with 16 bases between. The germline gives CDR1 SGHRS, CDR2 YFSETQ. This CDR3 has 16 amino acids.

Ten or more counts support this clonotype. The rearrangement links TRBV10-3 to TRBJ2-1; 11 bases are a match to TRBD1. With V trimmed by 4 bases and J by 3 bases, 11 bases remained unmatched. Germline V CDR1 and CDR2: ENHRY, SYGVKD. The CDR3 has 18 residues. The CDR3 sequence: CAISARVLGTGGYNEQFF. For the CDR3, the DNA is TGTGCCATCAGTGCTCGAGTCCTCGGGACAGGGGGCTACAATGAGCAGTTCTTC.

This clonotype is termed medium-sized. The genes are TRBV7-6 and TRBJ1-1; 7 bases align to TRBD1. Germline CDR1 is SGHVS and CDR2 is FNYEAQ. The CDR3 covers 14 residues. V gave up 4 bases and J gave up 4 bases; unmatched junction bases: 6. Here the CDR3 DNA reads TGTGCCAGCAGCTCGACAGGGTTGGCCACTGAAGCTTTCTTT. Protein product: CASSSTGLATEAFF. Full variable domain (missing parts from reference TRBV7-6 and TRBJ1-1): GAGVSQSPRYKVTKRGQDVALRCDPISGHVSLYWYRQALGQGPEFLTYFNYEAQQDKSGLPNDRFSAERPEGSISTLTIQRTEQRDSAMYRCASSSTGLATEAFFGQGTRLTVV.

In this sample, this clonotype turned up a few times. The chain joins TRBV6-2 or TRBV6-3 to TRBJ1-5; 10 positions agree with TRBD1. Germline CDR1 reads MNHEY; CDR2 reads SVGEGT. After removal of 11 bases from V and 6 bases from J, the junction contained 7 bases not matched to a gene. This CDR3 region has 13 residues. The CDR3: CADRTGGGQPQHF. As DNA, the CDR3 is TGTGCCGATAGGACAGGGGGTGGTCAGCCCCAGCATTTT.

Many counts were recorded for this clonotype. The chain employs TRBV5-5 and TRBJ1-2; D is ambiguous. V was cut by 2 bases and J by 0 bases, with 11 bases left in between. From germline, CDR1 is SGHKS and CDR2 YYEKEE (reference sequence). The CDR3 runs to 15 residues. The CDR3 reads CASSLVGLANYGYTF. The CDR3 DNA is TGTGCCAGCAGCTTAGTTGGGTTAGCTAACTATGGCTACACCTTC.

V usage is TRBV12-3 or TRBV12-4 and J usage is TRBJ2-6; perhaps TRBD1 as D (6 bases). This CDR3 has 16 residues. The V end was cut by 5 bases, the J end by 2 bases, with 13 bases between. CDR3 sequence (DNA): TGTGCCAGCAGTCCGGACAGAACCGCTGGGGCCAACGTCCTGACTTTC. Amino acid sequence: CASSPDRTAGANVLTF.

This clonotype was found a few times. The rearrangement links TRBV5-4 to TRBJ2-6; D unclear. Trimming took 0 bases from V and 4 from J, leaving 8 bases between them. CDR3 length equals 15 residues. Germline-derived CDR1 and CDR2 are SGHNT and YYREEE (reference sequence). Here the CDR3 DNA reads TGTGCCAGCAGCTTGGCCTGGGCGGGGGCCAACGTCCTGACTTTC. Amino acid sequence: CASSLAWAGANVLTF.

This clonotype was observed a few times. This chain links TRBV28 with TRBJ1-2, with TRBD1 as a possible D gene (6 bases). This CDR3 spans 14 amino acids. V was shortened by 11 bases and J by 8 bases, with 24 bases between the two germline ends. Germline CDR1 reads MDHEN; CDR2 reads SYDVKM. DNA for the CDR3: TGTGCCCTCCTCGAGGGGGACCGGGCTGTGGGCTACACCTTC. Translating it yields CALLEGDRAVGYTF.

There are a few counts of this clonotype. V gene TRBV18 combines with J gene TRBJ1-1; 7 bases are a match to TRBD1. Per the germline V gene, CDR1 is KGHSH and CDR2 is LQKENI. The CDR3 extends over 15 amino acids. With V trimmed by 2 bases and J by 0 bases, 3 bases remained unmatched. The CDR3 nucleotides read TGTGCCAGCTCACCAAGGGACAGCATGAACACTGAAGCTTTCTTT. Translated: CASSPRDSMNTEAFF.

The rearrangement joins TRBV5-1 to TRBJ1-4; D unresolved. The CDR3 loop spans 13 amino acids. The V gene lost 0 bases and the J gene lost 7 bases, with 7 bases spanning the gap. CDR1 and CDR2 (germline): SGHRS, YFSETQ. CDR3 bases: TGCGCCAGCAGCTTGGTGGGGAGTGAAAAACTGTTTTTT. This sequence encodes CASSLVGSEKLFF. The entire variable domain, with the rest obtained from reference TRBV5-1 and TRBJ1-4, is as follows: KAGVTQTPRYLIKTRGQQVTLSCSPISGHRSVSWYQQTPGQGLQFLFEYFSETQRNKGNFPGRFSGRQFSNSRSEMNVSTLELGDSALYLCASSLVGSEKLFFGSGTQLSVL.

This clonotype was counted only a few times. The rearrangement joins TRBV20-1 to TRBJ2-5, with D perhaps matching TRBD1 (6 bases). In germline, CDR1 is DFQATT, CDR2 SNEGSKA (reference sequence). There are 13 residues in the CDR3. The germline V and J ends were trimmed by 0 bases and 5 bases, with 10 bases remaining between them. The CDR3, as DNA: TGCAGTGCTAGAGATACAGGGAGCGAGACCCAGTACTTC. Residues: CSARDTGSETQYF.

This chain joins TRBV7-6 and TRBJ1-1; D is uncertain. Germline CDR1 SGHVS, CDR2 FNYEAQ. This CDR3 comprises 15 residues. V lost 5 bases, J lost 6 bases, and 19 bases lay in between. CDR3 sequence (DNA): TGTGCCAGCAGCCTAAGATTGGATTGGAGGGCTGAAGCTTTCTTT. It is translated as CASSLRLDWRAEAFF.

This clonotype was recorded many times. The CDR3 sequence is CASSPPRWRALEQYF. The CDR3 DNA is TGTGCCAGCAGTCCCCCGAGGTGGAGGGCCTTAGAGCAGTACTTC. The chain uses TRBV28 and TRBJ2-7; TRBD2 is a possible D gene (6 bases). Trimming removed 5 bases from V and 7 bases from J, with 21 bases in between. Germline V lookup: CDR1 MDHEN, CDR2 SYDVKM. The CDR3 spans 15 residues. The whole variable domain, filled in from reference TRBV28 and TRBJ2-7, reads DVKVTQSSRYLVKRTGEKVFLECVQDMDHENMFWYRQDPGLGLRLIYFSYDVKMKEKGDIPEGYSVSREKKERFSLILESASTNQTSMYLCASSPPRWRALEQYFGPGTRLTVT.

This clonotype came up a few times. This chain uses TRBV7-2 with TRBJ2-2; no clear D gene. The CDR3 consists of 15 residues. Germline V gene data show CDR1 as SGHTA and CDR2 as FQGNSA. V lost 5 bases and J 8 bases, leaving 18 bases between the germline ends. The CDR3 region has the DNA TGTGCCAGCAGCCCTCTAGGAGACTGGAATGGGGAGCTGTTTTTT. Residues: CASSPLGDWNGELFF. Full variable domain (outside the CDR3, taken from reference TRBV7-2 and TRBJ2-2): GAGVSQSPSNKVTEKGKDVELRCDPISGHTALYWYRQSLGQGLEFLIYFQGNSAPDKSGLPSDRFSAERTGGSVSTLTIQRTQQEDSAVYLCASSPLGDWNGELFFGEGSRLTVL.

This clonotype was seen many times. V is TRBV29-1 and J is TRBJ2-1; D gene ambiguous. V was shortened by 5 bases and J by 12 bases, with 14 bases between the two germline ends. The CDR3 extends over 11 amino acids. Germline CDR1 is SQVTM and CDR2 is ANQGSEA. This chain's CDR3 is CSVTVTMMQFF. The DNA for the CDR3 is TGCAGCGTTACCGTTACAATGATGCAGTTCTTC.

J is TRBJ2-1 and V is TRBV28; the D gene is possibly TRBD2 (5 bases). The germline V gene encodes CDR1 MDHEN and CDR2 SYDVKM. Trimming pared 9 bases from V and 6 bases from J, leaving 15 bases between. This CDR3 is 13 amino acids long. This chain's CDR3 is CASSGITFNEQFF. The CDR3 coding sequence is TGTGCCAGTTCCGGGATAACTTTCAATGAGCAGTTCTTC.

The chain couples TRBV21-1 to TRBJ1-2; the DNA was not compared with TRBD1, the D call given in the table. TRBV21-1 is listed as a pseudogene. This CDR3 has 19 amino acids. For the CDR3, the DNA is TGTGCCAGCAGCAAAGACACCTACCCAGGGACGGATCCCAACTATGGCTACACCTTC. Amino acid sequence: CASSKDTYPGTDPNYGYTF.

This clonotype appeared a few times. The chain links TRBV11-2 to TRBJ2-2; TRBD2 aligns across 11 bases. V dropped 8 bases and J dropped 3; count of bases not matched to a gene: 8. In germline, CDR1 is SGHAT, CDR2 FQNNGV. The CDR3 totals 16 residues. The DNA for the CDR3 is TGTGCCAGCCCCTTAGCGGGAGGGTTTCACACCGGGGAGCTGTTTTTT. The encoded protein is CASPLAGGFHTGELFF.

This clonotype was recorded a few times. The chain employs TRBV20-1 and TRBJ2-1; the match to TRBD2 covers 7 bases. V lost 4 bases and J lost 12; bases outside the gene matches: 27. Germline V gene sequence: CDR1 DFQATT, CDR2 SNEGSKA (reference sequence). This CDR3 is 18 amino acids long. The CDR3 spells CSAKGTGGPGLPESGQFF. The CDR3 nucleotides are TGCAGTGCTAAGGGTACGGGAGGCCCGGGACTTCCAGAGTCCGGGCAGTTCTTC.

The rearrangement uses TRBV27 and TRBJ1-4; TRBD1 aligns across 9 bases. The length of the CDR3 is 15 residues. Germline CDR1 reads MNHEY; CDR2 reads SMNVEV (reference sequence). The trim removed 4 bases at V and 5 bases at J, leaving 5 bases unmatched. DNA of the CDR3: TGTGCCAGCAGTTCCGGGACAGGGTGGAATGAAAAACTGTTTTTT. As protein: CASSSGTGWNEKLFF.

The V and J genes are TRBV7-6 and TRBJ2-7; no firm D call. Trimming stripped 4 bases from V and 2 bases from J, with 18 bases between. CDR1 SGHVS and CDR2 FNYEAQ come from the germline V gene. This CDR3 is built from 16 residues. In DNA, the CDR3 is TGTGCCAGCAGCTCCCGGACCGATCCCAGCCCCTACGAGCAGTACTTC. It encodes CASSSRTDPSPYEQYF.

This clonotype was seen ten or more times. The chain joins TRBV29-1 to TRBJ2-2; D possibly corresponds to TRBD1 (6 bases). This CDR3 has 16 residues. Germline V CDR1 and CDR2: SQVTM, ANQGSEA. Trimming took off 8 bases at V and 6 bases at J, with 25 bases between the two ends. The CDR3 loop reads CSILHTGSDAAGELFF. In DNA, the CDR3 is TGCAGCATTCTCCACACAGGGAGCGATGCGGCCGGGGAGCTGTTTTTT.